The 2 T cell receptor beta chains in this list originate from one sample, sequenced in a study of low-dose radiotherapy and immunotherapy resistance in tumors. The time point here: before trial treatment. cDNA synthesis used a TRAV/TRBV-specific primer set for both chains. Both a constant-region primer and a V-primer adapter served to amplify TCRs across roughly 22 PCR cycles. MiXCR, applied by TCRdb to the reads, yields one record per CDR3 protein. The data show about 82,000 distinct CDR3 sequences, with over 15% seen just once and about 5.5% held by the top ten. This specimen was PBMCs, taken before treatment. The receptors shown here come from a male donor with prostate cancer.

There are many counts of this clonotype. The V and J genes are TRBV18 and TRBJ2-7; 12 nucleotides line up with TRBD2. Germline V gene sequence: CDR1 KGHSH, CDR2 LQKENI. J lost 4 bases, V lost 0 bases, and 4 bases had no gene match. The CDR3 contains 16 residues. The CDR3 nucleotides are TGTGCCAGCTCACCACCCGGACTAGCGGGAAGGTACGAGCAGTACTTC. Its translation is CASSPPGLAGRYEQYF.

This clonotype was seen repeatedly, ten times or more. CDR3 nucleotides: TGTGCCAGCAGCTTCTCTAGTCGGCCTTATGATGAGCAGTTCTTC. As protein: CASSFSSRPYDEQFF. The chain couples TRBV11-2 to TRBJ2-1; D call uncertain. The CDR3 loop spans 15 amino acids. The V and J ends lost 3 bases and 8 bases respectively, with 17 bases between them. In germline, CDR1 is SGHAT, CDR2 FQNNGV.